This T cell receptor (beta chain) was documented in a study of blood T cell repertoires in COVID-19. Measured with immunoSEQ multiplex PCR; TCRdb has only the in-frame clones, and not every one. Among hundreds of thousands of clones listed, roughly 88% were seen once. Germline assignment: CDR1 LNHDA and CDR2 SQIVND (reference sequence). The CDR3 totals 15 residues. Trimming took 4 bases from V and 2 from J; bases not matched to a gene: 3. The sequenced material came from peripheral blood. The clonotype originates from a woman aged 25 to 39 with COVID-19, enrolled during active disease. V usage is TRBV19 and J usage is TRBJ2-1, with 9 bases matching TRBD2. CDR3 DNA sequence: TGTGCCAGTAGTAAGGTAGCGGGAGCCTACAATGAGCAGTTCTTC. Protein product: CASSKVAGAYNEQFF. Combining the CDR3 with reference TRBV19 and TRBJ2-1 gives the whole variable domain DGGITQSPKYLFRKEGQNVTLSCEQNLNHDAMYWYRQDPGQGLRLIYYSQIVNDFQKGDIAEGYSVSREKKESFPLTVTSAQKNPTAFYLCASSKVAGAYNEQFFGPGTRLTVL.